What follows are 3 T cell receptor beta chains derived from one specimen sequenced in a study of T-cell reconstitution after alpha-beta-depleted transplantation in children. This sample's TCRbeta library carried unique molecular identifier barcodes. MiXCR, applied by TCRdb to the PCR reads, yields one record per CDR3 protein. Here the sample spans around 440,000 distinct CDR3 sequences, 10% to 13% being singletons. The specimen was PBMCs, collected before TCRalphabeta/CD19-depleted stem cell transplant. These receptors were taken from a child aged 2-9 years with inherited bone marrow failure, due to receive a stem cell transplant.

There are many counts of this clonotype. The chain links TRBV7-2 to TRBJ2-1; D unresolved. Germline V gene lookup returns CDR1 SGHTA and CDR2 FQGNSA. The V gene lost 3 bases and the J gene lost 9 bases, with 12 bases spanning the gap. This CDR3 has 13 residues. For the CDR3, the DNA is TGTGCCAGCAGCTTCTACCAACGCCTTGAGCAGTTCTTC. Translation: CASSFYQRLEQFF.

This clonotype was counted ten times or more. The genes are TRBV29-1 and TRBJ2-3; TRBD1 is a possible D gene (6 bases). CDR3 length: 12 residues. V was pared by 6 bases and J by 5 bases, with 12 bases between. Germline V gene sequence: CDR1 SQVTM, CDR2 ANQGSEA. CDR3 sequence: CSVGKGVDTQYF. The CDR3 DNA sequence: TGCAGCGTCGGTAAGGGGGTAGATACGCAGTATTTT.

Many counts were recorded for this clonotype. The gene calls are TRBV7-9 and TRBJ2-7, with no clear D. Trimming stripped 3 bases from V and 5 bases from J, with 11 bases between. In germline, CDR1 is SEHNR, CDR2 FQNEAQ (reference sequence). CDR3 length: 13 residues. The CDR3 DNA reads TGTGCCAGCAGCTTCTTAGGAACCGACGAGCAGTACTTC. Its protein is CASSFLGTDEQYF.